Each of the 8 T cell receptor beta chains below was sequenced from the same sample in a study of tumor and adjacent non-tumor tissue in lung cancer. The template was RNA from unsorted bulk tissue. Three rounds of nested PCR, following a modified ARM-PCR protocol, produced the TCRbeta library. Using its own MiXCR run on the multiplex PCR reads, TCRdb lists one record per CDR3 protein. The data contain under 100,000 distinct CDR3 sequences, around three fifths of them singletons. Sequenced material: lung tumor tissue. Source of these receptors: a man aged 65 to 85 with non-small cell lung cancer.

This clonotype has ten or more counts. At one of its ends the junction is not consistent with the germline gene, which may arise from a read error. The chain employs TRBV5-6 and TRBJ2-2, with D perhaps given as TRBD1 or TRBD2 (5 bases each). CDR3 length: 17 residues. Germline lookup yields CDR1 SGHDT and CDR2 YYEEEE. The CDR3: CASLVPGSTTDTGELSF. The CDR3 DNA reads TGTGCCAGCTTGGTGCCAGGATCCACTACGGACACCGGGGAGCTGTCTTTT.

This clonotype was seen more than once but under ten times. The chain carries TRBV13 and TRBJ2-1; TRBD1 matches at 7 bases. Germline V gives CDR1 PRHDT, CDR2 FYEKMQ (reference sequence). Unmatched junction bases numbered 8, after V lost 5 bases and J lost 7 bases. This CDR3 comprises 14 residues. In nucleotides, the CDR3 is TGTGCCAGCAGCCAGGGACAGCGTTTGAATGAGCAGTTCTTC. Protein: CASSQGQRLNEQFF.

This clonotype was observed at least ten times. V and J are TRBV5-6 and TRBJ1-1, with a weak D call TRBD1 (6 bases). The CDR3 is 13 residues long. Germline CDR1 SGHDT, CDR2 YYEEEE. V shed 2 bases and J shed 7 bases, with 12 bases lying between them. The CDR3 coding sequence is TGTGCCAGCAGCTTTATTGAACAGGGTGAAGCTTTCTTT. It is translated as CASSFIEQGEAFF.

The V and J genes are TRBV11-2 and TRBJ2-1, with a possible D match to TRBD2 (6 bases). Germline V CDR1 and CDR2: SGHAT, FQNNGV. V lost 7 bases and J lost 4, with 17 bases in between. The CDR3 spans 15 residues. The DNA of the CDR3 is TGTGCCAGCACCCTAGTGTGTGGGGGGTACAATGAGCAGTTCTTC. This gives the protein CASTLVCGGYNEQFF.

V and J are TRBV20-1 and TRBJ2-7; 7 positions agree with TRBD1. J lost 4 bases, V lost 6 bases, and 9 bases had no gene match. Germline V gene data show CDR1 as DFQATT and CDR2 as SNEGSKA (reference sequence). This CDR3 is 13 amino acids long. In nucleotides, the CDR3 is TGCAGTGCCTCCGGGACAGAGACTTACGAGCAGTACTTC. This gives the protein CSASGTETYEQYF.

The CDR3 loop reads CASSPMSYEQYF. The CDR3 region has the DNA TGTGCCAGCTCGCCCATGTCCTACGAGCAGTACTTC. J is TRBJ2-7 and V is TRBV18; D is ambiguous. The ends were cut back, 6 bases at V and 1 base at J, with 7 bases in the middle. This CDR3 comprises 12 residues. The germline gives CDR1 KGHSH, CDR2 LQKENI.

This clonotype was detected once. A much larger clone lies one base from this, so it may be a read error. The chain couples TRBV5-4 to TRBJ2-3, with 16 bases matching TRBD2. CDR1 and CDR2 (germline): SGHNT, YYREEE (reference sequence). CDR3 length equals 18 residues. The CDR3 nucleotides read TGTGCCATCAGCCTGCCGGGACTAGCGGGAGGGTTTTCAGATACGCAGTATTTT. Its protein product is CAISLPGLAGGFSDTQYF.

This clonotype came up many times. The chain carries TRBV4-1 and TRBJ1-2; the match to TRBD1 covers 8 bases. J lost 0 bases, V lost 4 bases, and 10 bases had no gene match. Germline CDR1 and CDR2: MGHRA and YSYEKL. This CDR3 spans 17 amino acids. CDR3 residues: CASSLGQGGSPNYGYTF. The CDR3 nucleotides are TGCGCCAGCAGCCTAGGACAGGGAGGGTCACCTAACTATGGCTACACCTTC.